Below, 8 T cell receptor beta chains from the same sample are listed, as sequenced in a study of blood T cell repertoires in COVID-19. TCRdb's table, derived via immunoSEQ multiplex PCR, lists solely in-frame clones and lacks some. The sample lists about 430,000 clones, more than 80% occurring once. Sequencing was performed on PBMCs or T cells enriched from blood (not recorded which). The receptors were gathered from a man aged 25 to 40 who had recovered from COVID-19.

The chain carries TRBV19 and TRBJ2-1, with TRBD2 matching over 11 bases. CDR1 LNHDA and CDR2 SQIVND come from the germline V gene (reference sequence). The junction had 10 bases not matched to a gene; V was cut back by 4 bases and J by 8 bases. The length of the CDR3 is 16 residues. Here the CDR3 DNA reads TGTGCCAGTAGTACGGCACTAGCGGGAGCTTTCGATGAGCAGTTCTTC. Protein sequence: CASSTALAGAFDEQFF.

V gene TRBV3-1 (or the pseudogene TRBV3-2) combines with J gene TRBJ2-6; 7 positions match TRBD1. This CDR3 is 18 amino acids long. The trim removed 1 base at V and 1 base at J, leaving 7 bases unmatched. Per germline, CDR1 LGHDT and CDR2 YNNKEL (reference sequence). CDR3 bases: TGTGCCAGCAGCCAAGTATGGGCAGGGGGATCTGGGGCCAACGTCCTGACTTTC. It codes for CASSQVWAGGSGANVLTF.

This clone was seen a single time. The chain couples TRBV3-1 (or the pseudogene TRBV3-2) to TRBJ2-7, with 8 bases identical to TRBD1. This CDR3 has 15 amino acids. Germline trimming cut 4 bases from V and 1 base from J; bases unmatched to any gene: 6. The germline CDR1 and CDR2 sequences are LGHDT and YNNKEL (reference sequence). The CDR3 sequence: CASSPRGLLSYEQYF. In DNA, the CDR3 is TGTGCCAGCAGCCCCAGGGGGCTCTTGTCCTACGAGCAGTACTTC.

The chain recombines TRBV19 with TRBJ2-7; 7 nucleotides align to TRBD1. This CDR3 is built from 14 residues. Germline V gives CDR1 LNHDA, CDR2 SQIVND (reference sequence). Trimming cost V 9 bases and J 4 bases; bases outside gene matches: 12. The CDR3: CASANRGESYEQYF. The CDR3 DNA follows: TGTGCCAGCGCTAACAGGGGAGAGAGTTACGAGCAGTACTTC.

The chain links TRBV24-1 to TRBJ2-3; TRBD2 matches 11 bases. This CDR3 is built from 17 residues. CDR1 and CDR2 (germline): KGHDR, SFDVKD. J was trimmed by 1 base and V by 4 bases; bases with no gene match: 6. The CDR3 coding sequence is TGTGCCACCAGTGACCACCTACTAGCGGGGGGCACAGATACGCAGTATTTT. This encodes CATSDHLLAGGTDTQYF.

The V and J genes are TRBV2 and TRBJ2-3; D unclear. V dropped 7 bases and J dropped 0 bases, with 8 bases sitting between them. The CDR3 contains 13 residues. Germline lookup yields CDR1 SNHLY and CDR2 FYNNEI. The CDR3 bases are TGTGCCAGCAAGAGCGACAGCACAGATACGCAGTATTTT. Encoded protein: CASKSDSTDTQYF. Supplemented by reference TRBV2 and TRBJ2-3, the full variable domain reads EPEVTQTPSHQVTQMGQEVILRCVPISNHLYFYWYRQILGQKVEFLVSFYNNEISEKSEIFDDQFSVERPDGSNFTLKIRSTKLEDSAMYFCASKSDSTDTQYFGPGTRLTVL.

This rearrangement joins TRBV27 to TRBJ1-5; the D is unclear. Per the germline V gene, CDR1 is MNHEY and CDR2 is SMNVEV (reference sequence). Trimming pared 2 bases from V and 5 bases from J, leaving 13 bases between. The CDR3 has 15 amino acids. CDR3 residues: CASSLTDAGDQPQHF. Written as DNA, the CDR3 is TGTGCCAGCAGTTTAACGGACGCCGGGGATCAGCCCCAGCATTTT.

The genes are TRBV10-1 and TRBJ1-5; 12 nucleotides line up with TRBD1. J lost 2 bases, V lost 9 bases, and 11 bases had no gene match. CDR3 length: 17 residues. Germline V gene lookup returns CDR1 WNHNN and CDR2 SYGVQD (reference sequence). The CDR3 region is CARNPGQGAGGNQPQHF. Here the CDR3 DNA reads TGCGCCAGGAACCCGGGACAGGGGGCCGGGGGCAATCAGCCCCAGCATTTT.